This T cell receptor (beta chain) appears in the sequencing data of a study of cytomegalovirus exposure and HLA in healthy donors. Study-level points and caveats: Follow-up analysis later connected one missense variant in DCLRE1C with trimming of TCR beta V- and J-genes. The classifier, whose performance was assessed in both the original and validation cohorts, reportedly diagnosed cytomegalovirus status with high specificity and sensitivity. Researchers catalogued roughly 150 TCR beta chains as cytomegalovirus-associated.

In the PCR, 60 Vbeta and 13 Jbeta primers were used. Only in-frame clones appear in the TCRdb table, and some are missing; sequencing was by immunoSEQ multiplex PCR. This repertoire shows 150,000 to 200,000 clones, over 60% found once; its top ten account for about 2.3%. About this clone itself: Its specificity is not known.

This TCR was recovered from a woman aged 45-65 years in good health and CMV-seronegative. Specimen: PBMCs.

CDR3 nucleotides: TGTGCCAGCAGTTATTCGGGGGGCAATAACTATGGCTACACCTTC. Amino acid sequence: CASSYSGGNNYGYTF. This chain joins TRBV6-5 and TRBJ1-2, with D possibly being TRBD1 (6 bases). Trimming took 3 bases from V and 1 from J, leaving 12 bases between them. The CDR3 is 15 amino acids. Germline V gives CDR1 MNHEY, CDR2 SVGAGI.